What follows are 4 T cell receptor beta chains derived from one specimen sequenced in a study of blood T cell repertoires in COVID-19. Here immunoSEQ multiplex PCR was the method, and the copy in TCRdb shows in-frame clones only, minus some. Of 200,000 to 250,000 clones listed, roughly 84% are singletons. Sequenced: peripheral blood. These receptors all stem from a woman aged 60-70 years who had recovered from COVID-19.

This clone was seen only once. The CDR3 DNA follows: TGTGCCAGCAGCTCGACAGGGGACTACGAGCAGTACTTC. It is translated as CASSSTGDYEQYF. This sequence joins TRBV13 and TRBJ2-7, with 8 bases that match TRBD1. CDR1 and CDR2 from the germline V gene are PRHDT and FYEKMQ (reference sequence). The CDR3 length is 13 residues. With V trimmed by 4 bases and J by 3 bases, 2 bases remained unmatched.

The CDR3 sequence is CASSVGALGAGGSDTQYF. The CDR3 DNA reads as TGTGCCAGCAGCGTAGGGGCCCTAGGAGCGGGGGGGTCAGATACGCAGTATTTT. V usage is TRBV9 and J usage is TRBJ2-3; 10 bases align to TRBD2. V lost 0 bases to trimming and J lost 4 bases; unmatched junction nucleotides: 11. The CDR3 sequence is 18 residues long. Per the germline V gene, CDR1 is SGDLS and CDR2 is YYNGEE.

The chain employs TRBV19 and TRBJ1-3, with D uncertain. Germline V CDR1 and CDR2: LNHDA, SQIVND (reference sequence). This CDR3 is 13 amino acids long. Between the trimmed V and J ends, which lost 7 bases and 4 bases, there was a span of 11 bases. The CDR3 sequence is CASIGEYGNTIYF. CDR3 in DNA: TGTGCCAGTATCGGGGAGTACGGAAACACCATATATTTT.

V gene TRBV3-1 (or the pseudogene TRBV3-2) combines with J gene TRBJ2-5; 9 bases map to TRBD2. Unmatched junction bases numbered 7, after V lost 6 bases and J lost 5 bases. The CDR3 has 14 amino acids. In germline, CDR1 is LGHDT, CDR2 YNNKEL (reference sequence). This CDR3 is CASRLAGPGETQYF. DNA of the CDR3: TGTGCCAGCAGGCTAGCGGGGCCTGGGGAGACCCAGTACTTC.